These T cell receptor beta chains were read from a single sample in a study of identical twins. TCRdb processed the 5' RACE reads anew with MiXCR; each CDR3 protein has one entry. The sample carries approximately 1.8 million distinct CDR3 sequences, about 32% recorded once. What was sequenced was cord blood. The receptor set was obtained from a newborn girl in good health. Each CDR3 is given with its conserved first and last residue. The D gene is left open where the match is weak. Clone size is stated in some rows and not others, as once, few, many or a class when expanded.

d_call clone_size j_call v_call cdr3_aa cdr3_nt
TRBD1 - TRBJ1-1 TRBV13 CASRGWTGGGNTEAFF TGTGCCAGCAGAGGATGGACAGGGGGTGGGAACACTGAAGCTTTCTTT
- - TRBJ2-7 TRBV11-2 CATQERALHNEQYF TGTGCCACCCAAGAGCGGGCGTTGCACAATGAGCAGTACTTC
- many TRBJ1-2 TRBV3-1 CASSQVRGYGYTF TGTGCCAGCAGCCAAGTAAGGGGATATGGCTACACCTTC
TRBD1 - TRBJ1-1 TRBV20-1 CSAPGGATEAFF TGCAGTGCCCCAGGGGGGGCTACTGAAGCTTTCTTT
- few TRBJ2-4 TRBV10-3 CAISGGGAKNIQYF TGTGCCATCAGTGGCGGTGGAGCCAAAAACATTCAGTACTTC
TRBD2 - TRBJ2-5 TRBV20-1 CSAGTSEQETQYF TGCAGTGCCGGGACTAGCGAACAAGAGACCCAGTACTTC
- few TRBJ2-2 TRBV5-4 CASSLGQTGELFF TGTGCCAGCAGCTTGGGCCAGACCGGGGAGCTGTTTTTT
TRBD1 - TRBJ2-1 TRBV11-3 CASSLGQGAHNEQFF TGTGCCAGCAGCTTAGGACAGGGGGCACACAATGAGCAGTTCTTC
TRBD1 few TRBJ1-2 TRBV29-1 CSSRTGDYGYTF TGCAGCTCGAGGACAGGGGACTATGGCTACACCTTC
TRBD1 - TRBJ2-2 TRBV28 CASSLGGQGNIGTGELFF TGTGCCAGCAGCCTAGGCGGACAGGGGAATATCGGCACCGGGGAGCTGTTTTTT
- - TRBJ1-4 TRBV6-5 CASRATRATNEKLFF TGTGCCAGCAGGGCCACAAGAGCAACTAATGAAAAACTGTTTTTT
- few TRBJ1-4 TRBV11-2 CASSLDRGRKLFF TGTGCCAGCAGCTTAGACCGGGGTCGGAAACTGTTTTTT
TRBD1 few TRBJ1-2 TRBV28 CASSPPVDRDGYTF TGTGCCAGCAGTCCTCCCGTCGACAGGGATGGCTACACCTTC
TRBD2 few TRBJ2-7 TRBV7-9 CASSLMLAGEEQYF TGTGCCAGCAGCTTAATGCTAGCGGGAGAGGAGCAGTACTTC
- few TRBJ2-3 TRBV7-2 CASSLVGQGIDTQYF TGTGCCAGCAGCTTAGTAGGCCAAGGGATAGATACGCAGTATTTT
TRBD2 few TRBJ2-5 TRBV3-1 CASSPDSGTRVWYF TGTGCCAGCAGCCCAGACTCCGGGACTAGGGTTTGGTACTTC
TRBD1 few TRBJ1-5 TRBV7-2 CASSFMGTGTNQPQHF TGTGCCAGCAGCTTTATGGGGACAGGGACCAATCAGCCCCAGCATTTT
- once TRBJ1-1 TRBV2 CASSGGSWNTEAFF TGTGCCAGCAGTGGGGGCAGTTGGAACACTGAAGCTTTCTTT
- few TRBJ1-1 TRBV29-1 CSVAGGGLEAFF TGCAGCGTTGCGGGTGGGGGCTTGGAAGCTTTCTTT
TRBD2 - TRBJ2-1 TRBV20-1 CSVSTSGGYNEQFF TGCAGTGTTTCGACTAGCGGGGGGTACAATGAGCAGTTCTTC
- few TRBJ2-3 TRBV5-1 CASSRGLTGGTDTQYF TGCGCCAGCAGCCGAGGACTAACGGGGGGCACAGATACGCAGTATTTT
TRBD2 few TRBJ2-3 TRBV9 CASERGPLSGSQYF TGTGCCAGCGAGCGGGGGCCCTTAAGTGGTTCGCAGTATTTT
- - TRBJ2-7 TRBV7-9 CASSGDYYEQYF TGTGCCAGCAGCGGAGACTACTACGAGCAGTACTTC
- - TRBJ2-1 TRBV12-3/TRBV12-4 CASSFLRVTSSYNEQFF TGTGCCAGCAGTTTCCTCCGAGTAACGAGCTCCTACAATGAGCAGTTCTTC